The T cell receptor (beta chain) described here comes from a study of breast tumors, draining lymph nodes, adjacent tissues. Regarding the study as a whole: Tumor repertoires ranked between lymph nodes and nontumor tissue in diversity, with V and J gene preferences. Data only fit, rather than demonstrated, lymph node origin of most tumor T cells.

Germline V CDR1 and CDR2: MDHEN, SYDVKM. Trimming took 10 bases from V and 3 from J; bases not matched to a gene: 9. The CDR3 is 14 residues long. Ten or more counts support this clonotype. Its antigen is not known. In TCRdb, the multiplex PCR reads were re-called with MiXCR into one record per CDR3 protein. The table has roughly 17,000 distinct CDR3 sequences, around 58% seen once. The TCR sequence derives from a female donor with breast cancer. Some clones in this sample may be carry-over from other donors' samples. The chain recombines TRBV28 with TRBJ1-5; 7 bases map to TRBD1. Material for sequencing was tumor-adjacent breast tissue. The chain's CDR3 is CATRKGGVNQPQHF. CDR3 nucleotides: TGTGCCACAAGAAAAGGGGGCGTCAATCAGCCCCAGCATTTT.